Sequencing of this TCR beta chain was carried out in a study of shared clonotypes between healthy human individuals. Measured with immunoSEQ multiplex PCR; TCRdb has only the in-frame clones, and not every one. This table has about 680,000 clones, 74% appearing once. The CDR3 covers 15 residues. Germline V gene lookup returns CDR1 MDHEN and CDR2 SYDVKM. V was pared by 4 bases and J by 10 bases, with 14 bases of the junction left unmatched. Sequencing used memory CD4+ T cells sorted from blood. Subset: CD45RA-negative fraction. The TCR sequence derives from a woman in her twenties or thirties in good health. V and J are TRBV28 and TRBJ2-5; TRBD1 aligns across 8 bases. CDR3 sequence (DNA): TGTGCCAGCAGTTCGACAGGGGCCCCTCTAAGAGTCCAGTACTTC. It encodes CASSSTGAPLRVQYF. Using reference TRBV28 and TRBJ2-5 for the parts outside the CDR3, the full variable domain is DVKVTQSSRYLVKRTGEKVFLECVQDMDHENMFWYRQDPGLGLRLIYFSYDVKMKEKGDIPEGYSVSREKKERFSLILESASTNQTSMYLCASSSTGAPLRVQYFGPGTRLLVL.